A selection of T cell receptor beta chains follows, all from one sample in a study of graft-versus-host responses after intestinal transplantation. TCRdb's copy holds only in-frame clones and misses some; the assay was immunoSEQ multiplex PCR. Of tens of thousands of clones in the sample, roughly nine tenths are singletons; the top ten hold 0.1%. What these receptors recognize is not known. The sample in question was unstimulated CD4+ T cells sorted from spleen or lymph node cells, obtained before intestinal transplant. Every receptor here comes from a human donor who received an intestinal transplant. The CDR3 runs from the conserved cysteine through the conserved F or W. A D gene is named only where the DNA matches it firmly. Clone size is stated in some rows and not others, as once, few, many or a class when expanded.

V gene	clone size	J gene	D gene	CDR3 length	CDR3 DNA	CDR3 protein
TRBV25-1	NA	TRBJ2-3	NA	14	TGTGCCAGCAGTGACCCTAAAAGCACAGATACGCAGTATTTT	CASSDPKSTDTQYF
TRBV6-6	NA	TRBJ2-7	TRBD2	14	TGTGCCAGCAGAATAGCGGGGATGGTCTACGAGCAGTACTTC	CASRIAGMVYEQYF
TRBV5-1	NA	TRBJ2-3	NA	16	TGCGCCAGCAGCGGACGTCTGTCAGGGGTCACAGATACGCAGTATTTT	CASSGRLSGVTDTQYF
TRBV19	NA	TRBJ2-1	TRBD2	15	TGTGCCAGTAGTAAGGTAACTAGCGGGGCTAGCGAGCAGTTCTTC	CASSKVTSGASEQFF
TRBV5-4	NA	TRBJ2-7	NA	11	TGTGCCAGCGGGACTGAGATAGAGCAGTACTTC	CASGTEIEQYF
TRBV5-1	few	TRBJ2-2	NA	14	TGCGCCAGCAGCTGGGGGGATCGGACCGGGGAGCTGTTTTTT	CASSWGDRTGELFF
TRBV27	NA	TRBJ2-3	TRBD2	18	TGTGCCAGCACTCAAACGAGAGGGGGACTAGCGCCCCTGGGTACGCAGTATTTT	CASTQTRGGLAPLGTQYF
TRBV19	NA	TRBJ1-1	NA	14	TGTGCCAGTAAATTCCAGGGGTTAAACACTGAAGCTTTCTTT	CASKFQGLNTEAFF
TRBV19	NA	TRBJ2-7	NA	15	TGTGCCAGTAGTACCCAAGGAGCGGTGGGGTACGAGCAGTACTTC	CASSTQGAVGYEQYF
TRBV27	NA	TRBJ1-2	TRBD1	13	TGTGCCAGCAGCTATTCGACAGGGAACGGCTACACCTTC	CASSYSTGNGYTF